This TCR beta chain was obtained from a study of shared clonotypes between healthy human individuals. Study-level points and caveats: Despite large depth, sorted-subset datasets appeared incompletely sequenced. Naive CD4 clonotypes were shared across a handful of donors at about 5.3%. Clonotype sharing levels among donors were expected to vary with sequencing depth.

A CD45RA+ naive subset and a CD45RA-negative memory subset were split from CD4+ cells. About this clone itself: Its antigen remains unidentified. An end of the junction does not agree with germline; a read error may underlie this.

Profiling relied on immunoSEQ multiplex PCR, and the TCRdb table lists in-frame clones only, not all of them. Of about 1.5 million clones in the sample, around 95% were seen once. Sample: naive CD4+ T cells sorted from blood. The subset: CD45RA+ positively selected. The TCR was taken from a man in his thirties or forties in good health.

The chain's CDR3 is CSTRTGEGYTF. The CDR3 nucleotides are TGCAGTACTAGGACAGGGGAGGGCTACACCTTC. This chain links TRBV20-1 with TRBJ1-2; TRBD1 matches at 9 bases. The CDR3 is made up of 11 amino acids. CDR1 is DFQATT and CDR2 is SNEGSKA in the germline V gene (reference sequence).